Each of the 32 T cell receptor beta chains below was sequenced from the same sample in a study of beta chain features in type 1 diabetes listed by TCRdb under 2018. General conclusions and limits of the study: In all four CD4+ subsets, TCRB CDR3 length was moderately but significantly shorter in type 1 diabetes patients.

These receptors have no known antigen. Receptor libraries were prepared by the immunoSEQ multiplex PCR assay. The entire amount of isolated RNA was reverse transcribed using the High Capacity cDNA Reverse Transcription Kit, so the sequenced TCRB transcripts were expressed ones. In TCRdb, the immuneACCESS table is reduced to in-frame sequences with V and J assigned. These tables do not hold every clone; where another copy was compared, an unresolved V gene accounts for under half, and the others remain unexplained. This sample lists 240,000 or so clones; around 20% were detected once. The ten largest account for around 0.028% of the sample. The specimen sequenced was naive CD4+ T cells from blood. The cell subset or site label, read with the paper, signifies: true naive CD4+ T cells. These receptors all come from a woman between 40 and 50 years old with type 1 diabetes.

This clone was counted between two and nine times. In DNA form, the CDR3 reads TGCGCCAGCAGCCAAGACGGGAGCAATCAGCCCCAGCATTTT. Translating gives CASSQDGSNQPQHF. The rearrangement links TRBV4-3 to TRBJ1-5; no clear D. The germline V gene has CDR1 LGHNA and CDR2 YSLEER. V was shortened by 0 bases and J by 1 base, with 4 bases between the two germline ends. The CDR3 has 14 residues.

CDR3 in amino acids: CATSRDIREKLFF. The CDR3 DNA reads as TGTGCCACCAGCAGAGATATCCGGGAAAAACTGTTTTTT. The chain has TRBV15 and TRBJ1-4; no reliable D call. The CDR3 totals 13 residues. Germline assignment: CDR1 LNHNV and CDR2 YYDKDF (reference sequence). Between the trimmed V and J ends, which lost 0 bases and 8 bases, there was a span of 7 bases.

This clone was observed a few times. This chain connects TRBV7-2 to TRBJ2-1, with 8 positions matching TRBD2. The V gene's germline CDR1 is SGHTA and CDR2 FQGNSA. V shed 0 bases, J shed 7 bases, and the junction held 8 bases outside the gene matches. This CDR3 is built from 16 residues. For the CDR3, the DNA is TGTGCCAGCAGCTTAGCAGGTGGTGCTAGCGGGAATGAGCAGTTCTTC. As protein: CASSLAGGASGNEQFF.

The chain has TRBV10-3 and TRBJ2-3, with D uncertain. Trimming pared 5 bases from V and 2 bases from J, leaving 5 bases between. Germline assignment: CDR1 ENHRY and CDR2 SYGVKD. The CDR3 runs to 12 residues. The CDR3 DNA is TGTGCCATCAGTTCCAACACAGATACGCAGTATTTT. This encodes CAISSNTDTQYF.

This clone turned up a few times. The chain has TRBV6-6 and TRBJ2-6; possibly TRBD2 for D (7 bases). V lost 6 bases to trimming and J lost 2 bases, with 14 bases between them. Germline V gives CDR1 MNHNY, CDR2 SVGAGI (reference sequence). The CDR3 covers 16 residues. DNA for the CDR3: TGTGCCAGCAGCGTGGGGGGGGGCGCTGGGGCCAACGTCCTGACTTTC. Encoded protein: CASSVGGGAGANVLTF.

Only a few counts were recorded for this clone. The J gene is TRBJ2-7, the V gene TRBV19, with TRBD1 matching 10 bases. This CDR3 spans 13 amino acids. Germline V gives CDR1 LNHDA, CDR2 SQIVND (reference sequence). After removal of 6 bases from V and 3 bases from J, the junction contained 2 bases not matched to a gene. DNA of the CDR3: TGTGCCAGTAGGGACAGGGGGGACTACGAGCAGTACTTC. This sequence encodes CASRDRGDYEQYF.

This clone was seen more than once but under ten times. The chain recombines TRBV4-2 with TRBJ2-1; D is perhaps TRBD2 (6 bases). V gave up 4 bases and J gave up 6 bases, with 22 bases separating them. This CDR3 is built from 17 residues. The germline V gene encodes CDR1 LGHNA and CDR2 YNFKEQ. CDR3 nucleotide sequence: TGTGCCAGCAGCCTGTCAGAGGCCGGTGATAGCGGCAATGAGCAGTTCTTC. It is translated as CASSLSEAGDSGNEQFF.

Only a few counts were recorded for this clone. The chain combines TRBV29-1 with TRBJ2-5; 10 bases line up with TRBD1. The CDR3 has 15 amino acids. J lost 5 bases, V lost 1 base, and 7 bases had no gene match. CDR1 and CDR2 from the germline V gene are SQVTM and ANQGSEA. Here the CDR3 reads CSVEGGTGDVETQYF. The DNA of the CDR3 is TGCAGCGTTGAAGGCGGGACAGGGGATGTCGAGACCCAGTACTTC.

This clone was recorded a few times. This sample also contains other DNA sequences that code for the same CDR3. The chain links TRBV5-1 to TRBJ2-7; D perhaps matches TRBD1 (6 bases). Trimming stripped 0 bases from V and 3 bases from J, with 7 bases between. From germline, CDR1 is SGHRS and CDR2 YFSETQ. This CDR3 is 13 amino acids long. This CDR3 reads CASSLGQVYEQYF. The CDR3 coding sequence is TGCGCCAGCAGCTTGGGACAGGTCTACGAGCAGTACTTC.

V is TRBV7-2 and J is TRBJ1-2; the D gene is possibly TRBD1 (5 bases). The CDR3 loop spans 14 amino acids. V was trimmed by 5 bases and J by 2 bases, leaving 12 bases between them. Per the germline V gene, CDR1 is SGHTA and CDR2 is FQGNSA. The CDR3 spells CASSPGRQNYGYTF. CDR3 coding DNA: TGTGCCAGCAGCCCCGGGAGACAGAACTATGGCTACACCTTC.

As regards this clone: The sample holds other DNA sequences that translate to the same CDR3. V and J are TRBV7-2 and TRBJ1-1; D might be TRBD1 (5 bases). The CDR3 is 13 residues long. The V end was cut by 4 bases, the J end by 1 base, with 7 bases between. Germline V gene data show CDR1 as SGHTA and CDR2 as FQGNSA. In DNA form, the CDR3 reads TGTGCCAGCAGCTCTCAGGGGAACACTGAAGCTTTCTTT. Its translation: CASSSQGNTEAFF. Looking up the rest from reference TRBV7-2 and TRBJ1-1 gives the full variable domain: GAGVSQSPSNKVTEKGKDVELRCDPISGHTALYWYRQSLGQGLEFLIYFQGNSAPDKSGLPSDRFSAERTGGSVSTLTIQRTQQEDSAVYLCASSSQGNTEAFFGQGTRLTVV.

The chain carries TRBV11-2 and TRBJ2-1; 13 bases are a match to TRBD2. Trimming cost V 8 bases and J 7 bases; bases outside gene matches: 8. The germline V gene has CDR1 SGHAT and CDR2 FQNNGV. The CDR3 runs 15 residues. DNA for the CDR3: TGTGCCAGCGCAAGGGTGGGACTAGCGGGAAATGAGCAGTTCTTC. It specifies CASARVGLAGNEQFF. Together with reference TRBV11-2 and TRBJ2-1, the CDR3 gives the full variable domain: EAGVAQSPRYKIIEKRQSVAFWCNPISGHATLYWYQQILGQGPKLLIQFQNNGVVDDSQLPKDRFSAERLKGVDSTLKIQPAKLEDSAVYLCASARVGLAGNEQFFGPGTRLTVL.

The J gene is TRBJ2-2, the V gene TRBV4-1, with D possibly TRBD2 on 7 matching bases. The CDR3 covers 14 residues. Trimming left V 8 bases short and J 2 bases short, with 12 bases between. Germline V gives CDR1 MGHRA, CDR2 YSYEKL. The CDR3, as DNA: TGCGCCAGCCGGGGGGACATTAACACCGGGGAGCTGTTTTTT. It translates to CASRGDINTGELFF.

This clone was seen a few times. The CDR3 DNA is TGTGCCAGCAGTTTGCGGCAGGGCTCCTACGAGCAGTACTTC. Translation gives CASSLRQGSYEQYF. This rearrangement joins TRBV28 to TRBJ2-7, with a weak D call TRBD1 (5 bases). CDR1 and CDR2 (germline): MDHEN, SYDVKM. V was shortened by 3 bases and J by 0 bases, with 9 bases between the two germline ends. This CDR3 region has 14 residues.

This chain connects TRBV4-3 to TRBJ2-3, with D tentatively TRBD2 (6 bases). CDR1 and CDR2 (germline): LGHNA, YSLEER. The CDR3 runs 14 residues. V lost 5 bases and J 0 bases, leaving 9 bases between the germline ends. Written as DNA, the CDR3 is TGCGCCAGCAGCTCCAGCGGGAGCACAGATACGCAGTATTTT. Translated: CASSSSGSTDTQYF.

J is TRBJ2-5 and V is TRBV7-9; 11 bases are shared with TRBD1. The junction had 9 bases not matched to a gene; V was cut back by 5 bases and J by 4 bases. The CDR3 is 16 amino acids. Germline-derived CDR1 and CDR2 are SEHNR and FQNEAQ (reference sequence). The CDR3 protein is CASSPLGTGGPETQYF. CDR3 DNA sequence: TGTGCCAGCAGCCCTCTCGGGACAGGGGGTCCAGAGACCCAGTACTTC.

As to this clone: The same CDR3 also results from other DNA sequences found in this sample. The chain uses TRBV28 and TRBJ1-2; D is uncertain. Per germline, CDR1 MDHEN and CDR2 SYDVKM. V was trimmed by 4 bases and J by 4 bases, leaving 7 bases between them. CDR3 length: 12 amino acids. In DNA, the CDR3 is TGTGCCAGCAGTTGGCGGGGCTATGGCTACACCTTC. Protein: CASSWRGYGYTF.

V gene TRBV9 combines with J gene TRBJ2-2, with D hard to call. The germline V and J ends were trimmed by 0 bases and 4 bases, with 4 bases remaining between them. The CDR3 loop spans 13 amino acids. Germline CDR1 is SGDLS and CDR2 is YYNGEE. CDR3 sequence reads: CASSVAFTGELFF. The CDR3 DNA reads TGTGCCAGCAGCGTAGCGTTCACCGGGGAGCTGTTTTTT.

This chain links TRBV19 with TRBJ1-2, with 7 bases that match TRBD1. The CDR3 is made up of 15 amino acids. Germline V gene lookup returns CDR1 LNHDA and CDR2 SQIVND (reference sequence). With V trimmed by 3 bases and J by 0 bases, 4 bases remained unmatched. The CDR3 protein is CASSISTGTNYGYTF. The CDR3 DNA sequence: TGTGCCAGTAGTATCTCGACAGGGACTAACTATGGCTACACCTTC.

The chain uses TRBV7-2 and TRBJ1-2; TRBD1 matches 8 bases. Germline CDR1 SGHTA, CDR2 FQGNSA. CDR3 length: 16 residues. V gave up 5 bases and J gave up 4 bases; unmatched junction bases: 12. CDR3 amino acids: CASSPAGQAGSYGYTF. The CDR3 nucleotides read TGTGCCAGCAGCCCCGCGGGACAGGCAGGCTCCTATGGCTACACCTTC.

The CDR3 DNA reads as TGCGCCAGCAGCCAAGATTGGGGGGTTAACTATGGCTACACCTTC. Encoded protein: CASSQDWGVNYGYTF. This rearrangement joins TRBV4-1 to TRBJ1-2, with a weak D call TRBD1 (5 bases). The V gene lost 0 bases and the J gene lost 1 base, with 9 bases spanning the gap. The CDR3 spans 15 residues. Germline CDR1 and CDR2: MGHRA and YSYEKL.

The V and J genes are TRBV18 and TRBJ2-5, with D perhaps matching TRBD2 (6 bases). The CDR3 is made up of 13 amino acids. Germline-derived CDR1 and CDR2 are KGHSH and LQKENI. With 3 bases removed from V and 7 bases from J, the gap between germline ends came to 12 bases. The CDR3: CASSPEGRLTQYF. CDR3 nucleotides: TGTGCCAGCTCACCGGAGGGGCGGTTGACCCAGTACTTC.

This sequence joins TRBV9 and TRBJ2-5; a weak D match, TRBD1 (6 bases). Trimming stripped 0 bases from V and 4 bases from J, with 7 bases between. The germline V gene encodes CDR1 SGDLS and CDR2 YYNGEE. This CDR3 comprises 13 residues. This CDR3 is CASSVEDRETQYF. CDR3 coding DNA: TGTGCCAGCAGCGTAGAGGACAGAGAGACCCAGTACTTC.

The V call is TRBV4-3, the J call TRBJ1-1, with no clear D. Germline V gene data show CDR1 as LGHNA and CDR2 as YSLEER. The V and J ends lost 0 bases and 0 bases respectively, with 8 bases between them. The CDR3 has 15 amino acids. The CDR3 nucleotides read TGCGCCAGCAGCCAAGAAAGTCACATGAACACTGAAGCTTTCTTT. This translates into CASSQESHMNTEAFF.

This clone has more than one count but fewer than ten. CDR3 amino acids: CAWSGPGEQYF. The CDR3 DNA follows: TGTGCCTGGAGTGGGCCGGGGGAGCAGTACTTC. This chain links TRBV30 with TRBJ2-5, with TRBD2 as a possible D gene (6 bases). The ends were cut back, 1 base at V and 11 bases at J, with 11 bases in the middle. The germline V gene encodes CDR1 GTSNPN and CDR2 SVGIG (reference sequence). This CDR3 is built from 11 residues.

With respect to this clone: The sample contains more than one DNA sequence encoding this CDR3. This sequence joins TRBV7-2 and TRBJ2-7; D call uncertain. V was pared by 5 bases and J by 3 bases, with 5 bases between. CDR1 SGHTA and CDR2 FQGNSA come from the germline V gene. The CDR3 runs to 11 residues. CDR3 in DNA: TGTGCCAGCAGCCTGCGCTACGAGCAGTACTTC. Translating it yields CASSLRYEQYF.

This clone came up a few times. The J gene is TRBJ2-2, the V gene TRBV6-6; the match to TRBD2 covers 8 bases. CDR1 is MNHNY and CDR2 is SVGAGI in the germline V gene (reference sequence). J lost 5 bases, V lost 6 bases, and 2 bases had no gene match. This CDR3 is 13 amino acids long. Written as DNA, the CDR3 is TGTGCCAGCAGGGCGGGAGGAACCGGGGAGCTGTTTTTT. Its protein is CASRAGGTGELFF.

The J gene is TRBJ2-1, the V gene TRBV7-9, with 8 bases that match TRBD2. Trimming at V came to 1 base and at J to 6 bases, leaving 5 bases not matched to a gene. Germline V gene sequence: CDR1 SEHNR, CDR2 FQNEAQ (reference sequence). This CDR3 is built from 15 residues. Written as DNA, the CDR3 is TGTGCCAGCAGCTTAGAAGCGGGAGCCCGCAATGAGCAGTTCTTC. Translated, it gives CASSLEAGARNEQFF.

This clone was seen more than once but under ten times. J is TRBJ2-3 and V is TRBV5-4; TRBD2 matches at 10 bases. The CDR3 totals 15 residues. Germline V gives CDR1 SGHNT, CDR2 YYREEE (reference sequence). After removal of 4 bases from V and 1 base from J, the junction contained 3 bases not matched to a gene. CDR3 sequence: CASSRGTSGTDTQYF. In nucleotides, the CDR3 is TGTGCCAGCAGCCGCGGGACTAGCGGCACAGATACGCAGTATTTT.

This clone was seen a few times. V gene TRBV7-9 combines with J gene TRBJ2-7, with TRBD1 identical over 9 bases. The CDR3 is 15 amino acids. The V segment lost 2 bases and the J segment 4 bases; nucleotides outside the gene matches: 6. Germline V gene sequence: CDR1 SEHNR, CDR2 FQNEAQ (reference sequence). CDR3 region: CASSLWDRASYEQYF. As DNA, the CDR3 is TGTGCCAGCAGCTTATGGGACAGGGCTTCGTACGAGCAGTACTTC.

The chain recombines TRBV28 with TRBJ2-7; the match to TRBD2 covers 8 bases. Germline lookup yields CDR1 MDHEN and CDR2 SYDVKM. V dropped 7 bases and J dropped 2; count of bases not matched to a gene: 7. CDR3 size: 14 residues. Here the CDR3 reads CASTPGGVPYEQYF. The DNA for the CDR3 is TGTGCCAGCACCCCGGGGGGGGTGCCCTACGAGCAGTACTTC.

This clone was counted between two and nine times. V usage is TRBV18 and J usage is TRBJ2-3, with TRBD2 identical over 11 bases. Germline trimming cut 2 bases from V and 2 bases from J; bases unmatched to any gene: 3. CDR1 and CDR2 from the germline V gene are KGHSH and LQKENI. The CDR3 has 16 residues. Written as DNA, the CDR3 is TGTGCCAGCTCACCAACTAGCGGGGGATCCACAGATACGCAGTATTTT. Translation: CASSPTSGGSTDTQYF.